This T cell receptor beta chain came from a study of blood T cell repertoires in COVID-19. Study in general: Some COVID-19 samples were acute and others convalescent; all came from the United States, Italy and Spain. The cDNA or gDNA used as material had been derived from T cells, B-cell-depleted T cells, or PBMCs.

Sequenced by immunoSEQ multiplex PCR; TCRdb stores in-frame clones only, minus some. There are fewer than 85,000 clones in the sample; roughly 90% occur only once, and 7% to 10% lies in the top ten. J gave up 0 bases and V 3 bases, and 4 bases lay outside the gene matches. CDR3 length: 15 amino acids. Looked up from germline, CDR1 is SGHNT and CDR2 is YYREEE (reference sequence). Sequencing used peripheral blood. This chain uses TRBV5-4 with TRBJ2-7; 9 bases align to TRBD1. The sequence derives from a human donor in a cohort sampled during active COVID-19. In DNA, the CDR3 is TGTGCCAGCAGCTCAGGGACAGGGAGCTCCTACGAGCAGTACTTC. It codes for CASSSGTGSSYEQYF.